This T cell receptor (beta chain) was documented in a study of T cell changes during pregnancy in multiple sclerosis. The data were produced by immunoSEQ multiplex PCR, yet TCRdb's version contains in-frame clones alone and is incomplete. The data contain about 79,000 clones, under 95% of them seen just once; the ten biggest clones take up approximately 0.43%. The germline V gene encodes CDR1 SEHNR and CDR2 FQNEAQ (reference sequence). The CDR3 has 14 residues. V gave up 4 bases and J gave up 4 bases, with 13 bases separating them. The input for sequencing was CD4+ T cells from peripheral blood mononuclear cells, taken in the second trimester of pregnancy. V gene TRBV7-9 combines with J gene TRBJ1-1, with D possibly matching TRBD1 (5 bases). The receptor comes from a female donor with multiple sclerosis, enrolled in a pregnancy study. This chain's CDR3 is CASSSLLGGTEAFF. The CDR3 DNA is TGTGCCAGCAGCTCTCTCCTGGGGGGCACTGAAGCTTTCTTT.